This T cell receptor (beta chain) was obtained from a study of blood T cell repertoires in COVID-19. Authors' methods: It was from reference gene primer amplification that nucleated cell counts were estimated. TCRdb's copy holds only in-frame clones and misses some; the assay was immunoSEQ multiplex PCR. The DNA was the basis for D and trimming; V, J and clone size are from that table. The repertoire holds about 140,000 clones, 78% seen once, with 6% in the top ten. Participants were aged about 18 to 90 years, lived in around 22 US areas, and enrolled virtually. In Cohort 3, a recovered donor had either two negative PCRs, clearance, or symptom resolution. The CDR3 covers 13 residues. Germline CDR1 MDHEN, CDR2 SYDVKM. J lost 8 bases, V lost 7 bases, and 6 bases had no gene match.

Sequencing used PBMCs or T cells enriched from blood (not recorded which). The J gene is TRBJ2-2, the V gene TRBV28, with TRBD1 matching 8 bases. This receptor was taken from a woman aged 45-65 years who had recovered from COVID-19. CDR3 in amino acids: CASIRQGRGELFF. In nucleotides, the CDR3 is TGTGCCAGCATTAGACAGGGGAGAGGGGAGCTGTTTTTT.